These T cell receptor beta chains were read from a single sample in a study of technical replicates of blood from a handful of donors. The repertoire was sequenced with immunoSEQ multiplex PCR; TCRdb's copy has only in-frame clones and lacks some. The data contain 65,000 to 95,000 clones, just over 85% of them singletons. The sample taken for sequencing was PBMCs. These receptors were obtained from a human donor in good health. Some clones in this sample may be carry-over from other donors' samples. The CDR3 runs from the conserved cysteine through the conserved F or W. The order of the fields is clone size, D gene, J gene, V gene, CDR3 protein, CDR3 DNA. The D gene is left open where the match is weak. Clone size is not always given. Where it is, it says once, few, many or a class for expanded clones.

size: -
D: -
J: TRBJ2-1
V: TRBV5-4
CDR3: CASSLQVRADEQFF
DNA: TGTGCCAGCAGCTTACAGGTTCGGGCGGATGAGCAGTTCTTC

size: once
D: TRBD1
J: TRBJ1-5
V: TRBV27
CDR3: CASRTQGAVEPQHF
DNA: TGTGCCAGCAGAACCCAGGGGGCGGTGGAGCCCCAGCATTTT

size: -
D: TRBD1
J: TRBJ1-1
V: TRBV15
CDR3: CATSRDLGGRNTEAFF
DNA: TGTGCCACCAGCAGAGATCTAGGGGGCAGGAACACTGAAGCTTTCTTT

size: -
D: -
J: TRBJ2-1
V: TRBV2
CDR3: CASSEWGTISNEQFF
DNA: TGTGCCAGCAGTGAATGGGGGACAATCTCAAATGAGCAGTTCTTC

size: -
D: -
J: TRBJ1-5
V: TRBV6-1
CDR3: CASSALNGVDQPQHF
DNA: TGTGCCAGCAGTGCGCTAAATGGTGTCGATCAGCCCCAGCATTTT

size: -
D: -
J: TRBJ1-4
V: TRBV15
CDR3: CATSRKTGTLNEKLFF
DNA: TGTGCCACCAGCAGGAAAACCGGGACTCTCAATGAAAAACTGTTTTTT

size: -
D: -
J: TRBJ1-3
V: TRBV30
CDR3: CAWTRSNTIYF
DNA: TGTGCCTGGACCAGGTCCAACACCATATATTTT

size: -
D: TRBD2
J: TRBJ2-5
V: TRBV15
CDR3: CATSGWGLAGPVGTQYF
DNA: TGTGCCACCAGCGGGTGGGGACTAGCGGGACCGGTGGGGACCCAGTACTTC

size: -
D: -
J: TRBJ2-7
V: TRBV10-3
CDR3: CAISESVGLTYEQYF
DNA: TGTGCCATCAGTGAGTCGGTAGGACTCACCTACGAGCAGTACTTC

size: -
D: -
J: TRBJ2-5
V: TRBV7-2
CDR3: CASSLGSGLDQETQYF
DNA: TGTGCCAGCAGCTTAGGTTCAGGGTTGGACCAAGAGACCCAGTACTTC

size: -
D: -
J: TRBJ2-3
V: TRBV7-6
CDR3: CASSSILNHPTDTQYF
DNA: TGTGCCAGCAGCTCAATTCTAAACCACCCAACAGATACGCAGTATTTT

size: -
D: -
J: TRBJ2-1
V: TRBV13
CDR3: CASSLESVHNEQFF
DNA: TGTGCCAGCAGCTTAGAATCGGTCCACAATGAGCAGTTCTTC

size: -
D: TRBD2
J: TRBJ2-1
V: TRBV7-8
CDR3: CASSLQGLADGSYNEQFF
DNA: TGTGCCAGCAGCCTGCAGGGACTAGCGGACGGCTCCTACAATGAGCAGTTCTTC

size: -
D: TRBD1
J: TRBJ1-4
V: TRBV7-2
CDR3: CASSWDRGDEKLFF
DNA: TGTGCCAGCAGCTGGGACAGGGGAGATGAAAAACTGTTTTTT

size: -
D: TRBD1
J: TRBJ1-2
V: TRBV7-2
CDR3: CASSPGGTALNYGYTF
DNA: TGTGCCAGCAGCCCAGGCGGGACAGCATTAAACTATGGCTACACCTTC

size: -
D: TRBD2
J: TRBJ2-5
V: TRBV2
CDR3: CASSGLAGSQETQYF
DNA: TGTGCCAGCAGTGGACTAGCGGGGAGCCAAGAGACCCAGTACTTC

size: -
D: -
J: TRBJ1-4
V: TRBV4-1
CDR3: CASSQEGFNEKLFF
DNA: TGCGCCAGCAGCCAAGAGGGCTTTAATGAAAAACTGTTTTTT

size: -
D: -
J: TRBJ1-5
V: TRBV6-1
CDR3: CASSELTSQISNQPQHF
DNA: TGTGCCAGCAGTGAATTAACCTCGCAGATTAGCAATCAGCCCCAGCATTTT

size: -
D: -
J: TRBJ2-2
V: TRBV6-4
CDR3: CASSVREATGELFF
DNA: TGTGCCAGCAGTGTACGGGAAGCCACCGGGGAGCTGTTTTTT

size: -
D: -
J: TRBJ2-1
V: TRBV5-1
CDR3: CASSFRAEPYNEQFF
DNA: TGCGCCAGCAGCTTCAGGGCGGAGCCCTACAATGAGCAGTTCTTC

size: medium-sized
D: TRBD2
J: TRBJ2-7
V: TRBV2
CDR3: CASTFGLAGPGYEQYF
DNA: TGTGCCAGCACCTTCGGGCTAGCGGGACCGGGCTACGAGCAGTACTTC

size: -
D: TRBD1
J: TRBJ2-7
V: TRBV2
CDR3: CASSGDRFSYEQYF
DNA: TGTGCCAGCAGTGGGGACAGGTTCTCCTACGAGCAGTACTTC

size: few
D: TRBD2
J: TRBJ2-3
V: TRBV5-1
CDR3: CASSLSGGSTDTQYF
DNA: TGCGCCAGCAGCTTGAGCGGGGGTAGCACAGATACGCAGTATTTT

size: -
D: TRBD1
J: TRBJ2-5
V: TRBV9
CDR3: CASSVGDRGQETQYF
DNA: TGTGCCAGCAGCGTAGGGGACAGGGGCCAAGAGACCCAGTACTTC

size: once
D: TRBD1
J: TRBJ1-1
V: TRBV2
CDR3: CASSGQGNTEAFF
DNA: TGTGCCAGCAGTGGACAGGGAAACACTGAAGCTTTCTTT

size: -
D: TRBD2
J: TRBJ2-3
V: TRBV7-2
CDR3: CASSWVSGGSTDTQYF
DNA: TGTGCCAGCAGCTGGGTTAGCGGGGGTAGTACAGATACGCAGTATTTT

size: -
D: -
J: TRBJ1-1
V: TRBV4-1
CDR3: CASSQDFLTEAFF
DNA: TGCGCCAGCAGCCAAGATTTCCTCACTGAAGCTTTCTTT

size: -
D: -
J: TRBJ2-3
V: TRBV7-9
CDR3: CASSHSQTDTQYF
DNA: TGTGCCAGCAGCCACAGTCAGACAGATACGCAGTATTTT

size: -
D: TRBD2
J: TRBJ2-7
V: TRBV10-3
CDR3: CAISRGGPFYEQYF
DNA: TGTGCCATCAGTCGCGGGGGTCCCTTCTACGAGCAGTACTTC

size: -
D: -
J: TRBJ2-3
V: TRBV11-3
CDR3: CASSGRADTQYF
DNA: TGTGCCAGCTCAGGGCGCGCAGATACGCAGTATTTT

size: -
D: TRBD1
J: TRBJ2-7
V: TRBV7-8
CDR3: CASSISGTGKNEQYF
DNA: TGTGCCAGCAGCATAAGTGGGACAGGGAAGAACGAGCAGTACTTC

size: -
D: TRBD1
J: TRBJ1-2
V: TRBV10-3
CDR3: CAISGTGTGDGYTF
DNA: TGTGCCATCAGTGGGACCGGGACAGGGGATGGCTACACCTTC

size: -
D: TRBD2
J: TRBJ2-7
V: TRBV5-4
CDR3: CASSGGLAGGYEQYF
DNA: TGTGCCAGCAGCGGGGGACTAGCGGGGGGCTACGAGCAGTACTTC

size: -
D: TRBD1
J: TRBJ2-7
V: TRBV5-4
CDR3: CASSRKSTGTYEQYF
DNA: TGTGCCAGCAGCCGGAAATCGACAGGGACCTACGAGCAGTACTTC

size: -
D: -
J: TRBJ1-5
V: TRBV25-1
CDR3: CAIWPNQPQHF
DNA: TGTGCCATCTGGCCAAATCAGCCCCAGCATTTT

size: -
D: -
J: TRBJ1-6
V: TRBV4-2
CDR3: CASSQVKSGANSPLHF
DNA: TGTGCCAGCAGCCAAGTGAAATCAGGGGCTAATTCACCCCTCCACTTT

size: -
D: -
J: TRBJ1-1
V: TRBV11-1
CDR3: CASRSNRWNTEAFF
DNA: TGTGCCAGCAGATCGAACAGGTGGAACACTGAAGCTTTCTTT

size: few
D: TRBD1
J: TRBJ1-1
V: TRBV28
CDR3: CASSRQGLNTEAFF
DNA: TGTGCCAGCAGTCGACAGGGCTTGAACACTGAAGCTTTCTTT

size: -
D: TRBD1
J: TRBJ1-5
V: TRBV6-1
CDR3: CASSPNRGGQPQHF
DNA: TGTGCCAGCAGCCCCAACAGGGGAGGTCAGCCCCAGCATTTT

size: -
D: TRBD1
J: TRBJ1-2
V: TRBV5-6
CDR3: CASNLLRAGGDYGYTF
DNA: TGTGCCAGCAATTTACTCAGAGCAGGGGGCGACTATGGCTACACCTTC

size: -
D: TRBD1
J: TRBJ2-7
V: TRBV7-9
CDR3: CASSSQDRPPYEQYF
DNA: TGTGCCAGCAGCTCTCAGGACAGGCCCCCCTACGAGCAGTACTTC

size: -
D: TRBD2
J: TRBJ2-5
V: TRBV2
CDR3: CASSYIRRATSGTGQETQYF
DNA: TGTGCCAGCAGCTACATAAGAAGGGCGACTAGCGGGACCGGCCAAGAGACCCAGTACTTC

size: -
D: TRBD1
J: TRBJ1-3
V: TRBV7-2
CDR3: CASSKTGGIGNTIYF
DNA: TGTGCCAGCAGCAAAACAGGGGGTATTGGAAACACCATATATTTT

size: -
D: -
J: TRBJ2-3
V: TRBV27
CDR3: CASSLMAGGGLDTQYF
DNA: TGTGCCAGCAGTTTAATGGCAGGGGGAGGTTTGGATACGCAGTATTTT

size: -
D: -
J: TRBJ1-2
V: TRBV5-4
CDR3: CASSLGQNNYGYTF
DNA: TGTGCCAGCAGCTTGGGGCAGAACAACTATGGCTACACCTTC

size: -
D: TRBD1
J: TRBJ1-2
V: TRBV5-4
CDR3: CASSLGQGIFTF
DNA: TGTGCCAGCAGCTTGGGACAGGGGATTTTCACCTTC

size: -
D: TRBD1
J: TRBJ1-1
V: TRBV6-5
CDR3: CASSRQGQTEAFF
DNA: TGTGCCAGCAGTCGACAGGGGCAGACTGAAGCTTTCTTT

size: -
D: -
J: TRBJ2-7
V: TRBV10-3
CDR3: CAISESGAGALYEQYF
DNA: TGTGCCATCAGTGAGTCGGGGGCAGGGGCACTCTACGAGCAGTACTTC

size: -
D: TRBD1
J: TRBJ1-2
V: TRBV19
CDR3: CASSGSGTGDYGYTF
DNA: TGTGCCAGTAGTGGGTCCGGGACAGGGGACTATGGCTACACCTTC

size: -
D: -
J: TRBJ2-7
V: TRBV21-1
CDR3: CASSKRLAGGNTYEQYF
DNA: TGTGCCAGCAGCAAACGGCTAGCGGGAGGTAATACCTACGAGCAGTACTTC

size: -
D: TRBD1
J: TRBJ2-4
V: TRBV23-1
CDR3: CASRRQITGGESKNIQYF
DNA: TGCGCCAGCAGACGCCAAATAACAGGGGGCGAGTCCAAAAACATTCAGTACTTC

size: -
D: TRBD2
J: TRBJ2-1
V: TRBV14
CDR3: CASSQDLSGRDEQFF
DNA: TGTGCCAGCAGCCAAGATCTTAGCGGGAGGGACGAGCAGTTCTTC

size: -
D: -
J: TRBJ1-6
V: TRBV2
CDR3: CASGAGRNNSPLHF
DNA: TGTGCCAGCGGGGCAGGACGAAATAATTCACCCCTCCACTTT

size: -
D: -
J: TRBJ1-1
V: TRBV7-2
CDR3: CASSLQTVMNTEAFF
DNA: TGTGCCAGCAGCCTACAGACAGTTATGAACACTGAAGCTTTCTTT

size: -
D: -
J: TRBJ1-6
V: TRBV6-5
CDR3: CASSLDLNSPLHF
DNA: TGTGCCAGCAGCCTAGACCTTAATTCACCCCTCCACTTT

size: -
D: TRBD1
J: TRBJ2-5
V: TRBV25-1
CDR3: CASNSGTVETQYF
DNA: TGTGCCAGCAACTCCGGGACAGTGGAGACCCAGTACTTC

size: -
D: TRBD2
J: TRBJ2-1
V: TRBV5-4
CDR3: CASSLDGTSGWRNEQFF
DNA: TGTGCCAGCAGCTTGGACGGGACTAGCGGGTGGAGGAATGAGCAGTTCTTC

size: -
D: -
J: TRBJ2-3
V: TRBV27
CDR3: CASSLGGGSTDTQYF
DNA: TGTGCCAGCAGTTTGGGAGGGGGGAGCACAGATACGCAGTATTTT

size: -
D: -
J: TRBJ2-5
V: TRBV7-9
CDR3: CASSFGGGSQETQYF
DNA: TGTGCCAGCAGCTTTGGTGGGGGCAGCCAAGAGACCCAGTACTTC

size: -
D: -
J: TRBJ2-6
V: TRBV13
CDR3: CASSLPGSGANVLTF
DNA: TGTGCCAGCAGCCTCCCGGGTTCTGGGGCCAACGTCCTGACTTTC